Included here is one TCR beta chain sequence, with context. The antigen is undetermined. Intraepithelial lymphocytes and lamina propria lymphocytes were released through processing of graft tissue. The data were produced by immunoSEQ multiplex PCR, yet TCRdb's version contains in-frame clones alone and is incomplete. The sample has approximately 37,000 clones; approximately 86% are singletons. This sample was included in a study of graft-versus-host responses after intestinal transplantation. Study-wide context: Each recipient received a multivisceral, liver-intestinal, or isolated intestinal graft. Among the recipients, all got anti-thymocyte globulin induction and then tacrolimus and steroids for approximately 3 years. Study-wide findings and caveats: Recipient marrow held GvH clones, some first seen in ileum or blood. Elevated graft-versus-host to host-versus-graft clonal ratios in allografts were recorded for patients with graft-donor T cell macrochimerism.

Looked up from germline, CDR1 is MGHRA and CDR2 is YSYEKL. The CDR3 length is 16 residues. Trimming pared 0 bases from V and 2 bases from J, leaving 11 bases between. This sequence was found in a human patient who received an intestinal transplant, so some T cells may come from the graft donor. The V gene is TRBV4-1, the J gene TRBJ2-1; a possible D gene is TRBD2 (5 bases). The material sequenced was ileum tissue, taken 200 to 210 days after intestinal transplant. CDR3 amino acids: CASSQEVARAYNEQFF. The CDR3 DNA is TGCGCCAGCAGCCAAGAGGTAGCGCGAGCCTACAATGAGCAGTTCTTC.